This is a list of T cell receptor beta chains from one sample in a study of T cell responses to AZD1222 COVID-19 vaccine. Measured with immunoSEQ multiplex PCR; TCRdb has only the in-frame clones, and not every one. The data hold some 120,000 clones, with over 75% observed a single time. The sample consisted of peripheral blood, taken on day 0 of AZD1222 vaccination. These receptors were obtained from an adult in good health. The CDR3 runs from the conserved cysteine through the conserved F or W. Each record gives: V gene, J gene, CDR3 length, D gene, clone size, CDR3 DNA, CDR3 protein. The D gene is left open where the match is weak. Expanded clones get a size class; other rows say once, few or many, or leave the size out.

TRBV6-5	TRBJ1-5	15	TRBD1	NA	TGTGCCAGCAGCGCGGACAGGGTGCGGAGTCAGCCCCAGCATTTT	CASSADRVRSQPQHF
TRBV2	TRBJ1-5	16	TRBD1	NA	TGTGCCAGCAGTGAAGAGACAGGGGTTAGCAATCAGCCCCAGCATTTT	CASSEETGVSNQPQHF
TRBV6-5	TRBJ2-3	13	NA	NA	TGTGCCAGCAGTTACGCTATCACAGATACGCAGTATTTT	CASSYAITDTQYF
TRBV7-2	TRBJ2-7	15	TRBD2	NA	TGTGCCAGCAGCCCCTCGGGGGGAAGCTCCTACGAGCAGTACTTC	CASSPSGGSSYEQYF
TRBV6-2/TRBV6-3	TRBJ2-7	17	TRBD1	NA	TGTGCCAGCAGTAACACCCCGGGACAGGGCTTATCCTACGAGCAGTACTTC	CASSNTPGQGLSYEQYF
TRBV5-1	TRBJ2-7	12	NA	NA	TGCGCCAGCAGCTTAGACCAATACGAGCAGTACTTC	CASSLDQYEQYF
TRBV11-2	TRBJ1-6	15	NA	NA	TGTGCCAGCAGCTTTCAGGGGAGAGGGAATTCACCCCTCCACTTT	CASSFQGRGNSPLHF
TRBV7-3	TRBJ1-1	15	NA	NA	TGTGCCAGCAGTTTGGCGGGTCGGGCCACCACTGAAGCTTTCTTT	CASSLAGRATTEAFF
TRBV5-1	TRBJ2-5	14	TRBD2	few	TGCGCCAGCAGCGGCGGGGGTCCCCAAGAGACCCAGTACTTC	CASSGGGPQETQYF
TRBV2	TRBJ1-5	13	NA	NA	TGTGCCAGCAGTATCAGGAGGGAACAGCCCCAGCATTTT	CASSIRREQPQHF
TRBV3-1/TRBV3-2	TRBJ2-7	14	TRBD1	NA	TGTGCCAGCAGCCAAGATCTCGGGACAGACGAGCAGTACTTC	CASSQDLGTDEQYF
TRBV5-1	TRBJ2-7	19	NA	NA	TGCGCCAGCAGCCCAAAGGAGGGACTCCGGACCCGTCTAGGCTACGAGCAGTACTTC	CASSPKEGLRTRLGYEQYF
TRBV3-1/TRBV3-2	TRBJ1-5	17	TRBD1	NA	TGTGCCAGCAGCCAAGACAGGGGGCCCTCCAGCAATCAGCCCCAGCATTTT	CASSQDRGPSSNQPQHF
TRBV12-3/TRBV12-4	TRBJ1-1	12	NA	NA	TGTGCCAGCGGCCGGGGTCTCACTGAAGCTTTCTTT	CASGRGLTEAFF
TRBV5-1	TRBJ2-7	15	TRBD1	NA	TGCGCCAGCAGCTTTACGTCCGGACAGGCCTACGAGCAGTACTTC	CASSFTSGQAYEQYF
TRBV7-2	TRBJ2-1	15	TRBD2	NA	TGTGCCAGCAGCGGAGGGACTAGCCGAAACAATGAGCAGTTCTTC	CASSGGTSRNNEQFF
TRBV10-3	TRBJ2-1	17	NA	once	TGTGCCATCAGTGAGCCGAGAACGGTAAGGGCTTACAATGAGCAGTTCTTC	CAISEPRTVRAYNEQFF